The 21 T cell receptor beta chains below all came from one sample that was sequenced in a study of cytomegalovirus exposure and HLA in healthy donors. Primers for the PCR totalled 60 Vbeta and 13 Jbeta. TCRdb's copy holds only in-frame clones and misses some; the assay was immunoSEQ multiplex PCR. Among approximately 60,000 clones listed, roughly 80% were seen once. The source material was PBMCs. The receptors originated from a middle-aged man in good health and CMV-seronegative.

The chain combines TRBV15 with TRBJ2-6, with TRBD1 as a possible D gene (5 bases). CDR3 length: 18 amino acids. From germline, CDR1 is LNHNV and CDR2 YYDKDF (reference sequence). Deletions cut 4 bases from V and 3 bases from J, with 19 bases between. The CDR3 here is CATSTSWARVRGANVLTF. CDR3 in DNA: TGTGCCACCAGCACCTCCTGGGCCAGGGTGCGTGGGGCCAACGTCCTGACTTTC. The full variable domain, completed using reference TRBV15 and TRBJ2-6, is DAMVIQNPRYQVTQFGKPVTLSCSQTLNHNVMYWYQQKSSQAPKLLFHYYDKDFNNEADTPDNFQSRRPNTSFCFLDIRSPGLGDTAMYLCATSTSWARVRGANVLTFGAGSRLTVL.

This sequence joins TRBV7-9 and TRBJ2-1, with TRBD1 matching over 7 bases. The CDR3 is 16 residues long. Germline CDR1 SEHNR, CDR2 FQNEAQ (reference sequence). J lost 6 bases, V lost 5 bases, and 13 bases had no gene match. The CDR3 region has the DNA TGTGCCAGCAGCGCCTCAACAGGGGCGGTGGGCAATGAGCAGTTCTTC. Protein sequence: CASSASTGAVGNEQFF. The whole variable domain, remainder taken from reference TRBV7-9 and TRBJ2-1, is DTGVSQNPRHKITKRGQNVTFRCDPISEHNRLYWYRQTLGQGPEFLTYFQNEAQLEKSRLLSDRFSAERPKGSFSTLEIQRTEQGDSAMYLCASSASTGAVGNEQFFGPGTRLTVL.

V usage is TRBV6-5 and J usage is TRBJ2-3; D is unclear. V gave up 5 bases and J gave up 8 bases, with 14 bases separating them. The CDR3 runs to 13 residues. Germline V CDR1 and CDR2: MNHEY, SVGAGI. CDR3 coding DNA: TGTGCCAGCAGTGAATTCGAGTCGAGTACGCAGTATTTT. The encoded protein is CASSEFESSTQYF.

The chain recombines TRBV7-3 with TRBJ2-6, with 7 positions matching TRBD1. With V trimmed by 2 bases and J by 0 bases, 7 bases remained unmatched. CDR1 is SGHTA, CDR2 FQGTGA, per germline. CDR3 size: 18 residues. CDR3 protein: CASSLFRDRVSGANVLTF. CDR3 in DNA: TGTGCCAGCAGCTTATTCCGGGACAGAGTCTCTGGGGCCAACGTCCTGACTTTC.

The V gene is TRBV13, the J gene TRBJ1-1, with 8 bases matching TRBD1. The V gene end was trimmed by 2 bases and the J gene end by 3 bases; junction bases not matched to a gene: 11. CDR1 PRHDT and CDR2 FYEKMQ come from the germline V gene (reference sequence). The CDR3 totals 17 residues. The CDR3 DNA reads TGTGCCAGCAGCTTAAGCTCAGGGGGCGCCCTGTACACTGAAGCTTTCTTT. It translates to CASSLSSGGALYTEAFF.

The chain recombines TRBV2 with TRBJ2-5, with TRBD2 identical over 12 bases. Germline V lookup: CDR1 SNHLY, CDR2 FYNNEI. The CDR3 has 16 amino acids. V shed 5 bases and J 4 bases; nucleotides not matched to a gene: 8. CDR3 sequence reads: CASSPRTSGVGETQYF. CDR3 coding DNA: TGTGCCAGCAGTCCTAGGACTAGCGGGGTCGGAGAGACCCAGTACTTC.

This chain links TRBV10-2 with TRBJ1-2; TRBD1 might be the D (6 bases). CDR1 is WSHSY, CDR2 SAAADI, per germline. Trimming took off 0 bases at V and 4 bases at J, with 9 bases between the two ends. This CDR3 has 14 amino acids. The CDR3 loop reads CASSESQGAYGYTF. DNA for the CDR3: TGCGCCAGCAGTGAGTCACAGGGTGCCTATGGCTACACCTTC.

The chain joins TRBV9 to TRBJ2-3; 9 bases align to TRBD2. After removal of 3 bases from V and 5 bases from J, the junction contained 7 bases not matched to a gene. The CDR3 extends over 15 amino acids. Germline V lookup: CDR1 SGDLS, CDR2 YYNGEE. The CDR3 is CASSAVAGAGDTQYF. The CDR3 nucleotides are TGTGCCAGCAGCGCCGTAGCGGGGGCTGGAGATACGCAGTATTTT.

The chain is built from TRBV7-9 and TRBJ1-2; D unresolved. Trimming shortened V by 7 bases and J by 4 bases, and 13 bases separated the two germline ends. Per the germline V gene, CDR1 is SEHNR and CDR2 is FQNEAQ (reference sequence). This CDR3 has 13 amino acids. The CDR3 loop is CASNNGGTYGYTF. CDR3 nucleotide sequence: TGTGCCAGCAACAACGGCGGTACCTATGGCTACACCTTC.

The gene calls are TRBV7-2 and TRBJ1-2; the D gene is possibly TRBD1 (5 bases). The CDR3 extends over 11 amino acids. Germline CDR1 and CDR2: SGHTA and FQGNSA. Trimming shortened V by 6 bases and J by 9 bases, and 11 bases separated the two germline ends. CDR3 amino acids: CASRADSSYTF. CDR3 coding DNA: TGTGCCAGCAGGGCCGACAGTAGCTACACCTTC.

This clone was seen only once. V is TRBV7-9 and J is TRBJ1-3, with D tentatively TRBD1 (5 bases). The V and J ends lost 4 bases and 3 bases respectively, with 10 bases between them. The germline V gene encodes CDR1 SEHNR and CDR2 FQNEAQ (reference sequence). This CDR3 spans 14 amino acids. CDR3 bases: TGTGCCAGCAGCTCCGCAGGGTTTGGAAACACCATATATTTT. Translated, it gives CASSSAGFGNTIYF.

The chain carries TRBV19 and TRBJ1-5; 9 positions match TRBD1. The CDR3 has 15 residues. Trimming removed 5 bases from V and 4 bases from J; junction bases left unmatched: 6. Germline V CDR1 and CDR2: LNHDA, SQIVND (reference sequence). The CDR3 protein is CASSPTGGANQPQHF. The DNA of the CDR3 is TGTGCCAGTAGTCCTACAGGGGGCGCGAATCAGCCCCAGCATTTT.

This chain links TRBV6-5 with TRBJ2-3; TRBD2 might be the D (7 bases). Between the trimmed V and J ends, which lost 8 bases and 4 bases, there was a span of 16 bases. The CDR3 contains 14 residues. Per germline, CDR1 MNHEY and CDR2 SVGAGI. CDR3 protein: CASATGGASDTQYF. The DNA for the CDR3 is TGTGCCAGCGCGACGGGGGGCGCATCAGATACGCAGTATTTT.

The V gene is TRBV15, the J gene TRBJ1-4, with D possibly being TRBD1 (5 bases). This CDR3 has 16 residues. Germline CDR1 LNHNV, CDR2 YYDKDF (reference sequence). The V gene lost 5 bases and the J gene lost 0 bases, with 13 bases spanning the gap. CDR3 amino acids: CATSRQSTATNEKLFF. Here the CDR3 DNA reads TGTGCCACCAGCCGACAGAGTACTGCAACTAATGAAAAACTGTTTTTT.

The rearrangement joins TRBV6-5 to TRBJ1-5, with 9 bases that match TRBD1. V lost 5 bases, J lost 5 bases, and 4 bases stayed unmatched. The CDR3 spans 14 residues. Germline V gene data show CDR1 as MNHEY and CDR2 as SVGAGI. CDR3: CASSRQGGDQPQHF. CDR3 DNA sequence: TGTGCCAGCAGTCGACAGGGGGGAGATCAGCCCCAGCATTTT.

V gene TRBV28 combines with J gene TRBJ2-7; TRBD1 aligns across 7 bases. Per germline, CDR1 MDHEN and CDR2 SYDVKM. This CDR3 comprises 14 residues. The V segment lost 5 bases and the J segment 0 bases; nucleotides outside the gene matches: 4. The CDR3 DNA is TGTGCCAGCAGTCCACAGGGGCTCTCCTACGAGCAGTACGTC. It specifies CASSPQGLSYEQYV.

This clone occurred a few times. The chain links TRBV6-6 to TRBJ2-1; TRBD2 agrees at 7 bases. The CDR3 extends over 13 amino acids. Trimming at V came to 8 bases and at J to 5 bases, leaving 6 bases not matched to a gene. Per germline, CDR1 MNHNY and CDR2 SVGAGI (reference sequence). The CDR3: CASRGREDNEQFF. The CDR3 nucleotides read TGTGCCAGCCGTGGACGGGAGGACAATGAGCAGTTCTTC.

V is TRBV6-6 and J is TRBJ1-1; 7 bases match TRBD1. In germline, CDR1 is MNHNY, CDR2 SVGAGI (reference sequence). The V and J ends lost 2 bases and 11 bases, in that order; junction bases with no gene match: 8. The CDR3 sequence is 13 residues long. This CDR3 reads CASSYADREFAFF. CDR3 in DNA: TGTGCCAGCAGTTACGCCGACAGGGAATTTGCTTTCTTT.

The chain uses TRBV6-1 and TRBJ2-5, with D possibly being TRBD1 (5 bases). Trimming shortened V by 6 bases and J by 4 bases, and 12 bases separated the two germline ends. Germline CDR1 MNHNS, CDR2 SASEGT. The CDR3 is 13 amino acids. As DNA, the CDR3 is TGTGCCAGCAGCGCTGGCAGGGTAGAGACCCAGTACTTC. It specifies CASSAGRVETQYF.

Remarks on this clone: Other DNA sequences of this sample code for an identical CDR3. The chain has TRBV7-9 and TRBJ2-5, with D perhaps matching TRBD1 (6 bases). The germline V gene has CDR1 SEHNR and CDR2 FQNEAQ (reference sequence). The V gene lost 5 bases and the J gene lost 2 bases, with 12 bases spanning the gap. The CDR3 runs to 14 residues. CDR3 sequence (DNA): TGTGCCAGCAGCCTAAGGACAGTGCAAGAGACCCAGTACTTC. Its translation: CASSLRTVQETQYF.

The J gene is TRBJ1-1, the V gene TRBV13; TRBD1 is a possible D gene (5 bases). Trimming cost V 0 bases and J 7 bases, with 15 bases left between them. The length of the CDR3 is 15 residues. The germline V gene has CDR1 PRHDT and CDR2 FYEKMQ (reference sequence). The CDR3 loop reads CASSLGGGGESEAFF. Here the CDR3 DNA reads TGTGCCAGCAGCTTAGGTGGGGGGGGTGAGAGTGAAGCTTTCTTT.